This is a list of T cell receptor beta chains from one sample in a study of blood T cell repertoires in COVID-19. Using immunoSEQ multiplex PCR, the repertoire was profiled, and TCRdb retains in-frame clones only, with some absent. This table has about 220,000 clones, 84% appearing once. Sequencing used peripheral blood. These receptors originate from a woman in her sixties or seventies with acute or convalescent COVID-19. Each CDR3 is given with its conserved first and last residue. D genes are given only for firm matches. Clone sizes are given selectively: once, few, many, or a class where the clone is expanded.

J: TRBJ1-2
D: NA
size: NA
V: TRBV12-3/TRBV12-4
CDR3: CASSSGARDGYTF
DNA: TGTGCCAGCAGTTCAGGGGCGCGGGATGGCTACACCTTC

J: TRBJ1-4
D: TRBD1
size: NA
V: TRBV19
CDR3: CASSPRRQGVNEKLFF
DNA: TGTGCCAGTAGTCCTAGAAGACAGGGGGTTAATGAAAAACTGTTTTTT

J: TRBJ1-2
D: NA
size: once
V: TRBV30
CDR3: CAWLEGRRANYGYTF
DNA: TGTGCCTGGTTGGAGGGCAGACGAGCTAACTATGGCTACACCTTC

J: TRBJ2-3
D: NA
size: NA
V: TRBV12-1
CDR3: CASSFAPSRPSTDTQYF
DNA: TGTGCCAGCAGCTTTGCGCCTAGCCGGCCTAGCACAGATACGCAGTATTTT

J: TRBJ1-3
D: TRBD1
size: NA
V: TRBV4-2
CDR3: CASSQGAGGSSGNTIYF
DNA: TGTGCCAGCAGCCAGGGGGCAGGGGGTAGCTCTGGAAACACCATATATTTT

J: TRBJ2-3
D: TRBD2
size: once
V: TRBV5-1
CDR3: CASSLERRGGTDTQYF
DNA: TGCGCCAGCAGCTTGGAGCGGCGGGGGGGCACAGATACGCAGTATTTT

J: TRBJ1-2
D: TRBD1
size: NA
V: TRBV19
CDR3: CASSRDRRNYGYTF
DNA: TGTGCCAGTAGTAGGGACAGAAGAAACTATGGCTACACCTTC

J: TRBJ2-7
D: TRBD1
size: NA
V: TRBV5-1
CDR3: CASQQGDRPYEQYF
DNA: TGCGCCAGTCAACAGGGGGATAGGCCCTACGAGCAGTACTTC

J: TRBJ2-1
D: TRBD2
size: NA
V: TRBV14
CDR3: CASSRGLAGLGEQFF
DNA: TGTGCCAGCAGCAGGGGACTAGCGGGGTTAGGTGAGCAGTTCTTC

J: TRBJ2-2
D: NA
size: NA
V: TRBV10-1
CDR3: CASSEGAGTGELFF
DNA: TGCGCCAGCAGTGAGGGGGCTGGCACCGGGGAGCTGTTTTTT

J: TRBJ2-2
D: TRBD2
size: NA
V: TRBV5-1
CDR3: CASRHRLADNTGELFF
DNA: TGCGCCAGCAGGCACCGACTAGCGGACAACACCGGGGAGCTGTTTTTT

J: TRBJ1-2
D: NA
size: NA
V: TRBV19
CDR3: CASSSHQGTYGYTF
DNA: TGTGCCAGTAGTAGCCATCAGGGGACCTATGGCTACACCTTC

J: TRBJ1-1
D: NA
size: NA
V: TRBV20-1
CDR3: CSAGPAGEAFF
DNA: TGCAGTGCTGGACCGGCGGGTGAAGCTTTCTTT

J: TRBJ1-4
D: TRBD1
size: NA
V: TRBV5-4
CDR3: CASSQDRGGEKLFF
DNA: TGTGCCAGCAGCCAGGACAGGGGCGGGGAAAAACTGTTTTTT

J: TRBJ1-2
D: TRBD1
size: NA
V: TRBV9
CDR3: CASDAGTGYGRTF
DNA: TGTGCCAGTGACGCCGGGACAGGGTACGGACGCACCTTC

J: TRBJ1-1
D: NA
size: NA
V: TRBV2
CDR3: CASNTGPAKAFF
DNA: TGTGCCAGCAATACAGGGCCGGCGAAAGCTTTCTTT

J: TRBJ2-3
D: NA
size: NA
V: TRBV27
CDR3: CASSLSRPDTQYF
DNA: TGTGCCAGCAGTTTAAGCAGGCCAGATACGCAGTATTTT

J: TRBJ2-1
D: NA
size: NA
V: TRBV4-2
CDR3: CANSQGRGGAGNEQFF
DNA: TGTGCCAACAGCCAAGGAAGAGGGGGGGCGGGTAATGAGCAGTTCTTC

J: TRBJ2-7
D: NA
size: NA
V: TRBV4-2
CDR3: CASSVQSGSYEQYF
DNA: TGTGCCAGCAGCGTCCAGAGTGGGAGCTACGAGCAGTACTTC

J: TRBJ2-1
D: TRBD2
size: NA
V: TRBV6-2/TRBV6-3
CDR3: CASSFLLAGGPYNEQFF
DNA: TGTGCCAGCAGTTTCCTACTAGCGGGGGGGCCTTACAATGAGCAGTTCTTC

J: TRBJ1-1
D: TRBD1
size: few
V: TRBV19
CDR3: CASRDRATGQNTEAFF
DNA: TGTGCCAGTAGGGACAGGGCCACGGGGCAGAACACTGAAGCTTTCTTT

J: TRBJ1-2
D: NA
size: NA
V: TRBV29-1
CDR3: CSVADRTAKYGYTF
DNA: TGCAGCGTTGCCGACCGGACAGCTAAGTATGGCTACACCTTC

J: TRBJ1-1
D: TRBD1
size: once
V: TRBV11-2
CDR3: CASSPQMDRGRNTEAFF
DNA: TGTGCCAGCAGCCCACAGATGGACAGGGGCAGGAACACTGAAGCTTTCTTT

J: TRBJ2-7
D: TRBD2
size: NA
V: TRBV11-2
CDR3: CASSLVTSGGFFPYEQYF
DNA: TGTGCCAGCAGCTTAGTTACTAGCGGGGGGTTTTTCCCCTACGAGCAGTACTTC

J: TRBJ1-2
D: TRBD1
size: NA
V: TRBV2
CDR3: CASRVGQGSGYTF
DNA: TGTGCCAGCAGAGTAGGACAGGGATCTGGCTACACCTTC

J: TRBJ2-3
D: NA
size: NA
V: TRBV4-3
CDR3: CASSQGQGFSDTQYF
DNA: TGCGCCAGCAGCCAAGGGCAGGGGTTTTCGGATACGCAGTATTTT

J: TRBJ2-7
D: TRBD2
size: NA
V: TRBV2
CDR3: CASSDRGLTYEQYF
DNA: TGTGCCAGCAGTGATAGGGGACTAACCTACGAGCAGTACTTC

J: TRBJ1-6
D: NA
size: NA
V: TRBV9
CDR3: CASSPFGQNNSPLHF
DNA: TGTGCCAGCAGTCCTTTTGGACAGAATAATTCACCCCTCCACTTT

J: TRBJ2-1
D: TRBD2
size: NA
V: TRBV19
CDR3: CASSPSGTSSYNEQFF
DNA: TGTGCCAGTAGTCCCTCCGGGACTAGCTCCTACAATGAGCAGTTCTTC

J: TRBJ1-3
D: TRBD1
size: once
V: TRBV7-8
CDR3: CASSLGQTGAGNTIYF
DNA: TGTGCCAGCAGCTTAGGCCAGACAGGGGCGGGAAACACCATATATTTT

J: TRBJ1-1
D: TRBD1
size: NA
V: TRBV7-9
CDR3: CASSLEPGQGTEAFF
DNA: TGTGCCAGCAGCCTCGAACCGGGACAGGGGACTGAAGCTTTCTTT

J: TRBJ1-2
D: NA
size: few
V: TRBV30
CDR3: CAWRRRARTEEYGYTF
DNA: TGTGCCTGGCGTCGAAGGGCGCGGACGGAGGAATATGGCTACACCTTC

J: TRBJ2-1
D: TRBD1
size: NA
V: TRBV6-1
CDR3: CASSEKGQGYNEQFF
DNA: TGTGCCAGCAGTGAAAAGGGACAGGGCTACAATGAGCAGTTCTTC

J: TRBJ1-5
D: NA
size: NA
V: TRBV7-9
CDR3: CASSLSGDGGQPQHF
DNA: TGTGCCAGCAGCTTATCAGGGGATGGGGGTCAGCCCCAGCATTTT

J: TRBJ1-2
D: NA
size: NA
V: TRBV9
CDR3: CASSVAQGNYGYTF
DNA: TGTGCCAGCAGCGTAGCTCAGGGAAACTATGGCTACACCTTC

J: TRBJ1-2
D: NA
size: few
V: TRBV9
CDR3: CASSLTGSYGYTF
DNA: TGTGCCAGCAGTCTAACCGGGAGCTATGGCTACACCTTC

J: TRBJ1-6
D: NA
size: NA
V: TRBV6-5
CDR3: CASSVAGSYSPLHF
DNA: TGTGCCAGCAGCGTGGCGGGCAGCTATTCACCCCTCCACTTT

J: TRBJ1-5
D: NA
size: NA
V: TRBV19
CDR3: CASRPYRDQPQHF
DNA: TGTGCCAGTAGACCTTACAGGGATCAGCCCCAGCATTTT

J: TRBJ2-7
D: NA
size: NA
V: TRBV27
CDR3: CASSSFGQYF
DNA: TGTGCCAGCAGTTCTTTCGGGCAGTACTTC

J: TRBJ1-1
D: NA
size: NA
V: TRBV28
CDR3: CASSLGGADTEAFF
DNA: TGTGCCAGCAGCCTAGGCGGGGCAGACACTGAAGCTTTCTTT

J: TRBJ2-2
D: NA
size: NA
V: TRBV5-1
CDR3: CASSPPLGGATGELFF
DNA: TGCGCCAGCAGCCCCCCCCTCGGCGGAGCCACCGGGGAGCTGTTTTTT

J: TRBJ1-2
D: TRBD1
size: NA
V: TRBV7-6
CDR3: CASSIGQGAGYTF
DNA: TGTGCCAGCAGCATCGGACAGGGGGCGGGCTACACCTTC

J: TRBJ2-2
D: NA
size: NA
V: TRBV4-1
CDR3: CASSQDSVRSPNTGELFF
DNA: TGCGCCAGCAGCCAAGATAGCGTTCGGAGCCCGAACACCGGGGAGCTGTTTTTT

J: TRBJ1-1
D: NA
size: NA
V: TRBV6-5
CDR3: CASRIDRGTEAFF
DNA: TGTGCCAGCAGAATCGACAGAGGCACTGAAGCTTTCTTT

J: TRBJ1-2
D: NA
size: NA
V: TRBV5-5
CDR3: CASSFGPPGQRNAYGYTF
DNA: TGTGCCAGCAGCTTTGGTCCGCCCGGACAGAGAAACGCCTATGGCTACACCTTC

J: TRBJ1-2
D: NA
size: NA
V: TRBV7-9
CDR3: CASSLTAPNYGYTF
DNA: TGTGCCAGCAGCTTAACAGCCCCTAACTATGGCTACACCTTC

J: TRBJ2-7
D: TRBD1
size: NA
V: TRBV7-9
CDR3: CASSLWPTGGFYEQYF
DNA: TGTGCCAGCAGCTTATGGCCCACAGGGGGCTTCTACGAGCAGTACTTC

J: TRBJ1-2
D: NA
size: once
V: TRBV9
CDR3: CASSVALSGLYGYTF
DNA: TGTGCCAGCAGCGTAGCCCTTTCTGGCCTCTATGGCTACACCTTC

J: TRBJ2-4
D: NA
size: few
V: TRBV5-1
CDR3: CASSLGLVSALAKNIQYF
DNA: TGCGCCAGCAGCCTGGGTCTTGTAAGCGCCCTAGCCAAAAACATTCAGTACTTC

J: TRBJ2-2
D: TRBD1
size: NA
V: TRBV5-1
CDR3: CASSLGDRATGELFF
DNA: TGCGCCAGCAGCTTGGGAGACAGGGCCACCGGGGAGCTGTTTTTT

J: TRBJ2-1
D: TRBD2
size: NA
V: TRBV7-9
CDR3: CASSSRATSGGFNEQFF
DNA: TGTGCCAGCAGCTCGAGAGCGACTAGCGGGGGGTTCAATGAGCAGTTCTTC